This entry concerns a single T cell receptor beta chain. Its cognate antigen has yet to be identified. The sample holds no much larger clone one base away, and base qualities are not on file. The sample belongs to a study of shared clonotypes between healthy human individuals (dated by TCRdb to the early 2020s). General notes on the study: Three men and a couple of women, aged 18 to 49 years, made up the cohort. For each donor, three plates each were used for CD4 naive and CD4 memory, two plates were used for CD8 naive, and one plate was used for CD8 memory. Blood TCR repertoires of about five healthy adults were deeply sequenced to estimate repertoire size and the extent of clonotype sharing between individuals. Different laboratories and diverse techniques were used to prepare libraries and sequence TCR repertoires, to increase sequencing depth and limit assay-specific biases. Leukapheresis yielded between about 0.94 and 9 billion PBMCs per donor. Study-level results and caveats: Incomplete sequencing was indicated by rarefaction of sorted-subset datasets, despite the large sequencing depth. Estimated clonotype richness was generally larger for naive than for memory subsets. Sharing across several donors was observed for 5% to 6.5% of naive CD4, under 4% of naive CD8, 2.3% of memory CD4, and less than 0.45% of memory CD8 clonotypes. Pairwise subsampling indicated that sequencing depth was expected to affect the degree of clonotype sharing among donors. Because the study included only a small number of donors, the genetic and exposure-history diversity represented was limited. Sampling was limited to blood, and TCR repertoires in tissue likely differ from TCR repertoires in blood. Clonotypes shared by all four sorted-subset donors showed higher generation probabilities than non-shared clonotypes.

Using the deep immunoSEQ assay, multiplex PCR amplified TCR CDR3 regions from genomic DNA. For each cell subset, the extracted genomic DNA was distributed evenly across all wells of several immunoSEQ 96-well plates, and each plate served as one replicate. For sorted subsets, approximately 190 ng of genomic DNA, equivalent to tens of thousands of T cell genomes, went into each replicate PCR. The purified libraries were quantified using a Qubit 3.0 fluorometer, sized with a Bioanalyzer 2100, and then quantified again using the KAPA Library Quantification kit. Every immunoSEQ 96-well plate was sequenced on a dedicated single-read 150-cycle Illumina NextSeq 550 flow cell. The original pipeline was this. Because only junctional sequences without quality scores were contained in the immunoSEQ output, filtering matching that applied to full-length reads could not be performed. To assign V/J genes and CDR3, sequences were annotated against IMGT germline references using PyIR, a Python wrapper for IgBLAST v1.9. Reads were removed for weak V/J assignments (E-value above 1e-6), missing CDR3, stop codons, out-of-frame junctions, or ambiguous translated residues. V3J clonotypes were defined as sequences sharing the same inferred V gene, J gene, and CDR3 amino acid sequence. The percentage overlap between two repertoires was calculated by dividing the number of shared unique clonotypes by the size of the smaller repertoire. RTK rarefaction, the Chao1 estimator, and Recon v2.1 estimates of unobserved clonotypes were used to assess repertoire richness. OLGA was used to compute generation probabilities for all TCRbeta clonotypes that the gDNA method yielded from a handful of donors. Imported from immuneACCESS, the table was reduced by TCRdb to in-frame sequences with V and J called. These copies leave out some clones; in studies compared against another copy, an unresolved V gene accounts for under half, and the cause of the remainder is not known. V, J and clone size were drawn from that table, and D and trimming were deduced from the DNA. For this sample the table gives more than 2 million clones, of which 85% to 95% were detected only once. Together, the top ten hold approximately 1.2% of the sample.

Per the germline V gene, SGHDT is the CDR1 and YYEEEE is the CDR2. The CDR3, from cysteine to phenylalanine, totals 16 residues. Just the 48-base CDR3 DNA is kept, in frame starting at base 1. Compared with germline, V lacks 4 bases and J lacks 3 bases; bases without a gene match: 11. CD8 naive samples were CD45RO-negative cells positively selected for CCR7, giving a CD45RA+CCR7+ population that excluded TemRA cells. The donors were healthy, HIV-negative adults who had no recently reported acute infections or vaccinations. All donors were Caucasian adults living in Nashville, Tennessee, USA. After blood collection by leukapheresis, PBMCs were isolated using Ficoll-Histopaque density gradient centrifugation and then cryopreserved in the vapor phase of liquid nitrogen. Analytical flow cytometry was used to check the purity and quantity of every magnetically sorted T cell population. Genomic DNA was isolated from each sorted fraction and quantified by UV absorbance on a Nanodrop 2000c.

The receptor's source is a man between 18 and 35 years old in good health. The sample consisted of naive CD8+ T cells sorted from blood. Sample cell subset or site, as interpreted from the label and publication: CD45RA+CCR7+. The chain was built from TRBV5-6 and TRBJ1-1; 8 bases in between match TRBD1. This receptor has the CDR3 CASSLQSGGVYTEAFF. The nucleotide sequence is TGTGCCAGCAGCCTACAATCAGGGGGCGTATACACTGAAGCTTTCTTT.